The clone carrying this TCR beta chain turned up a few times. This specimen comes from a study of T cells in Graves' hyperthyroidism and ophthalmopathy. Using RNA transcripts as the source, TCR beta CDR3 regions were amplified. The HTBI primer set drove a first-round RT-PCR of the TCR CDR3. TCRdb re-derived calls from the multiplex PCR reads in MiXCR, one entry per CDR3 protein. Among 370,000 or so distinct CDR3 sequences, roughly 12% were seen once, and the ten largest hold less than 25%. V lost 0 bases, J lost 10 bases, and 8 bases stayed unmatched. The CDR3 has 15 amino acids. Looked up from germline, CDR1 is LGHNA and CDR2 is YNFKEQ.

This sequence joins TRBV4-2 and TRBJ2-5; TRBD1 matches at 10 bases. Material for sequencing was blood. The receptor was isolated from a man aged 25-45 years with Graves' hyperthyroidism that later progressed to Graves' ophthalmopathy. Here the CDR3 reads CASSQDVGQGEGQYF. For the CDR3, the DNA is TGTGCCAGCAGCCAAGATGTAGGACAGGGGGAAGGCCAGTACTTC.